This note documents a single T cell receptor (beta chain) sequence. The data were taken from a study of blood T cell repertoires in COVID-19. Turning to the study itself: From the United States, Italy and Spain came samples of acute and convalescent COVID-19. From T cells, B-cell-depleted T cells, or PBMCs came the material, which was cDNA or gDNA.

Seattle-derived patients entered the study during active infection and were followed longitudinally. The length of the CDR3 is 16 residues. With V trimmed by 2 bases and J by 3 bases, 6 bases remained unmatched. The germline V gene encodes CDR1 SGHTA and CDR2 FQGTGA. In the original processing: Amplified reference gene primers provided the basis for estimating nucleated cell counts. Only in-frame clones appear in the TCRdb table, and some are missing; sequencing was by immunoSEQ multiplex PCR. V and J calls and clone size follow that table, whereas D and trimming were derived from the DNA. The sample has around 200,000 clones, nearly 85% seen once; the top ten hold around 1.3%.

The sequencing input was peripheral blood. The V gene is TRBV7-3, the J gene TRBJ2-2, with 7 bases that match TRBD2. This TCR was recovered from a woman under 40 with COVID-19, enrolled during active disease. The DNA of the CDR3 is TGTGCCAGCAGCTTAGGGCGGGGGATGGACACCGGGGAGCTGTTTTTT. Its protein product is CASSLGRGMDTGELFF.